This T cell receptor beta chain comes out of a study of T cell responses to AZD1222 COVID-19 vaccine. Produced via immunoSEQ multiplex PCR; TCRdb's table is partial and in-frame only. Among 100,000 to 150,000 clones listed, about 90% were seen once. The CDR3 extends over 12 amino acids. From germline, CDR1 is SGHDT and CDR2 YYEEEE. The V and J ends lost 0 bases and 7 bases respectively, with 7 bases between them. The receptor's source is an adult in good health. Here the sequenced sample was peripheral blood, taken on day 0 of AZD1222 vaccination. The V call is TRBV5-6, the J call TRBJ1-2; D not resolved. CDR3 in amino acids: CASSLGRGGYTF. The CDR3 DNA sequence: TGTGCCAGCAGCTTGGGGCGGGGTGGCTACACCTTC.